The sequence of this TCR beta chain was determined in a study of T cells in Graves' hyperthyroidism and ophthalmopathy. The CDR3 extends over 15 amino acids. Germline CDR1 DFQATT, CDR2 SNEGSKA (reference sequence). The V and J ends lost 0 bases and 0 bases respectively, with 12 bases between them. Researchers amplified the TCR beta CDR3 regions from RNA transcripts. TCR CDR3 regions were first amplified by RT-PCR with HTBI primers. TCRdb reprocessed the multiplex PCR reads with MiXCR, giving one entry per CDR3 protein. The profile shows more than 500,000 distinct CDR3 sequences, 46% of them singletons. Patients showing uncontrolled infection, other autoimmune disease, pregnancy or lactation were ineligible.

The TCR originated in an adult woman with Graves' disease, either hyperthyroidism or ophthalmopathy (not recorded which). The source material was peripheral blood or thyroid tissue (not recorded which). V and J are TRBV20-1 and TRBJ2-7; D is ambiguous. This CDR3 reads CSARDTLGTSYEQYF. CDR3 in DNA: TGCAGTGCTAGAGACACCCTGGGAACCTCCTACGAGCAGTACTTC.